The 8 T cell receptor beta chains presented below share a single source sample, sequenced in a study of shared clonotypes between healthy human individuals. Here immunoSEQ multiplex PCR was the method, and the copy in TCRdb shows in-frame clones only, minus some. The sample contains over a million clones, approximately 80% of which appear only once. The sample was memory CD4+ T cells from PBMCs. This sample's subset: CD45RA-negative fraction. The receptors were sampled from a man aged 18 to 35 in good health. Some clones in this sample may be carry-over from other donors' samples.

This clone was picked up many times. The J gene is TRBJ1-4, the V gene TRBV11-1, with 7 nucleotides matching TRBD1. V was pared by 2 bases and J by 7 bases, with 1 base of the junction left unmatched. The CDR3 sequence is 13 residues long. Germline V gives CDR1 SGHAT, CDR2 FQDESV (reference sequence). The CDR3: CASSLHRGEKLFF. CDR3 DNA: TGTGCCAGCAGCTTACACAGGGGTGAAAAACTGTTTTTT.

The chain joins TRBV13 to TRBJ2-4, with a possible D match to TRBD1 (5 bases). CDR1 is PRHDT, CDR2 FYEKMQ, per germline (reference sequence). This CDR3 is built from 17 residues. V lost 1 base, J lost 2 bases, and 15 bases lay in between. CDR3 loop: CASSLVVGVLSKNIQYF. The CDR3 bases are TGTGCCAGCAGCTTAGTTGTAGGGGTACTGTCCAAAAACATTCAGTACTTC.

The CDR3 spells CASRGEGAGANVLTF. DNA of the CDR3: TGCGCCAGCAGAGGAGAGGGTGCTGGGGCCAACGTCCTGACTTTC. The chain links TRBV10-2 to TRBJ2-6; possible D gene TRBD2, 5 bases. With 6 bases removed from V and 2 bases from J, the gap between germline ends came to 11 bases. CDR3 length: 15 amino acids. The germline gives CDR1 WSHSY, CDR2 SAAADI.

In its sample, this clone was seen once. The V gene is TRBV5-6, the J gene TRBJ2-2; D is ambiguous. CDR1 and CDR2 (germline): SGHDT, YYEEEE. Trimming cost V 7 bases and J 3 bases, with 7 bases left between them. The CDR3 totals 12 residues. In DNA form, the CDR3 reads TGTGCCAGCGGCTCGTACACCGGGGAGCTGTTTTTT. It yields the protein CASGSYTGELFF. Full variable domain (rest looked up from reference TRBV5-6 and TRBJ2-2): DAGVTQSPTHLIKTRGQQVTLRCSPKSGHDTVSWYQQALGQGPQFIFQYYEEEERQRGNFPDRFSGHQFPNYSSELNVNALLLGDSALYLCASGSYTGELFFGEGSRLTVL.

This clone was counted ten times or more. This chain links TRBV28 with TRBJ2-3; 9 bases fit TRBD2. The CDR3 has 17 amino acids. Trimming removed 7 bases from V and 7 bases from J; junction bases left unmatched: 18. CDR1 MDHEN and CDR2 SYDVKM come from the germline V gene. CDR3 DNA: TGTGCCAGCAAAACACCGTTAGGACTAGCGAAAGGACATACGCAGTATTTT. Protein product: CASKTPLGLAKGHTQYF.

This chain connects TRBV7-9 to TRBJ2-7; 8 nucleotides match TRBD1. This CDR3 contains 16 residues. Trimming removed 5 bases from V and 0 bases from J; junction bases left unmatched: 9. Germline lookup yields CDR1 SEHNR and CDR2 FQNEAQ (reference sequence). This chain's CDR3 is CASSPIGQGHSYEQYF. The CDR3 DNA reads TGTGCCAGCAGCCCCATAGGACAGGGCCACTCCTACGAGCAGTACTTC.

This clone came up a few times. CDR3 sequence: CASSQHPTADTQYF. The CDR3 DNA reads as TGCGCCAGCAGCCAGCACCCGACGGCAGATACGCAGTATTTT. This chain joins TRBV4-1 and TRBJ2-3; D not resolved. There are 14 residues in the CDR3. V was cut by 3 bases and J by 4 bases, with 11 bases left in between. The germline V gene encodes CDR1 MGHRA and CDR2 YSYEKL.

This clone has just one count. V and J are TRBV6-1 and TRBJ2-1; no firm D call. The V end lost 4 bases, the J end lost 10 bases, and 14 bases lay between the germline ends. This CDR3 spans 13 amino acids. Germline V gene sequence: CDR1 MNHNS, CDR2 SASEGT. CDR3 nucleotides: TGTGCCAGCAGTGTGAGCGCGGCCGTCGAGCAGTTCTTC. Its translation: CASSVSAAVEQFF.